A single sample is the source of the 3 T cell receptor beta chains below, sequenced in a study of cytomegalovirus exposure and HLA in healthy donors. The protocol was immunoSEQ multiplex PCR, while the TCRdb copy is restricted to in-frame clones and leaves out a portion. The data show some 130,000 clones, roughly nine tenths seen once. Sequences were obtained from PBMCs. All receptors derive from a man younger than 30 in good health and CMV-seronegative.

This clone was seen just once. This chain connects TRBV27 to TRBJ2-7; D unresolved. Trimming removed 6 bases at V and 5 bases at J, with 29 bases between. This CDR3 has 18 amino acids. CDR1 and CDR2 from the germline V gene are MNHEY and SMNVEV (reference sequence). The CDR3 region has the DNA TGTGCCAGCAGCTTCCTGCCTCCCGGGTTACTCCCACCCCACGAGCAGTACTTC. It yields the protein CASSFLPPGLLPPHEQYF.

V is TRBV7-8 and J is TRBJ2-7, with D unclear. Germline lookup yields CDR1 SGHVS and CDR2 FQNEAQ. The CDR3 is 15 residues long. Trimming pared 4 bases from V and 2 bases from J, leaving 15 bases between. The chain's CDR3 is CASSSVTTYPYEQYF. CDR3 sequence (DNA): TGTGCCAGCAGCTCGGTGACAACCTACCCCTACGAGCAGTACTTC.

The chain joins TRBV7-6 to TRBJ2-7, with D maybe TRBD2 (6 bases). V was clipped by 4 bases and J by 4 bases, with 17 bases between them. CDR1 and CDR2 (germline): SGHVS, FNYEAQ. This CDR3 has 15 amino acids. CDR3 sequence: CASSYGFGRFYEQYF. CDR3 bases: TGTGCCAGCAGCTACGGATTTGGGAGGTTTTACGAGCAGTACTTC.